This entry features one T cell receptor beta chain sequence. No cognate antigen has been identified for it. Base qualities were left out, and no much larger clone turns up one base away. For CDR1 and CDR2, the germline V gene lists SQVTM and ANQGSEA. The CDR3 contains 17 residues, cysteine and phenylalanine counted. This entry keeps only the CDR3 DNA: 51 bases, framed from base 1. Compared with germline, V lacks 4 bases and J lacks 4 bases; bases without a gene match: 9. PBMCs were isolated by density centrifugation and stained for CD3, CD4 and CD8, after which CD4+ and CD8+ T cells were sorted on a FACSAria. Unaffected controls provided scalp biopsies and blood samples. Library prep was done by the immunoSEQ multiplex PCR assay. To provide template for TCR sequencing, every sample had RNA extracted and reverse transcribed into cDNA. SuperScript III was used to make first-strand cDNA, primed with a 2:1 mix of oligo-dT and random hexamers. A synthetic immune receptor repertoire was used to measure amplification bias, and any remaining bias was corrected computationally. For the original study's pipeline: Raw reads were preprocessed to remove errors, and CDR3 was defined according to IMGT conventions as the region from the conserved cysteine to phenylalanine. Clonality was computed as 1 minus the Shannon entropy, with the entropy normalized by log2 of the number of productive unique TCRs. Whether each scalp clone was CD4 or CD8 was inferred by checking scalp TCRbeta sequences against the CD4 and CD8 repertoires from sorted blood. The clones in this table, taken by TCRdb from immuneACCESS, are in-frame only. Not every clone is retained; where verified, under half of the shortfall comes from an unresolved V gene, and the cause of the rest is unknown. The V and J calls and the clone size are those of that table, but D and trimming were determined from the DNA. This sample has 110,000 to 150,000 clones in its table, and approximately 56% of those were observed once. 35% to 45% of the sample belongs to the ten largest clones.

The sample originates from a study of CD8+ T cells in alopecia areata (dated by TCRdb to about 2018). For context, the study as a whole: In both human patients and the C3H/HeJ mouse model, the study applied high-throughput TCRbeta sequencing to look at T cell clonal expansion in alopecia areata. Scalp tissue and sorted CD4+ and CD8+ peripheral blood T cells from patchy and totalis/universalis alopecia areata patients and from healthy controls were covered by human TCRbeta sequencing. Clonality in the scalp was compared among normal scalp (n=4), patchy alopecia areata scalp (n=8), and alopecia totalis/universalis scalp (n=8). RNA was obtained with the PAXgene miRNA kit for fixed scalp, the miRNeasy kit for PBMCs, and the RNeasy kit for mouse skin. immunoSEQ multiplex PCR using 35 Vbeta forward primers and 13 Jbeta reverse primers was used to amplify TCRbeta CDR3 regions. Summary of the overall study and its limitations: TCR sequences shared between patients were less clear than in mice, possibly partly because of HLA diversity in the patient population. Scalp TCR repertoire analysis is complicated because resident alphabeta T cells in normal human skin are also sequenced, whereas mouse skin is dominated by gammadelta T cells. Higher clonality and more expanded CD8+ clones were observed in lesional scalp than in normal scalp, particularly in alopecia totalis/universalis, a finding suggestive of antigenic drive.

The receptor was isolated from a human donor in good health. The rearranged segments are TRBV29-1 and TRBJ2-1; 14 junctional bases match TRBD2. The source material was CD8+ T cells sorted from blood. CDR3 region: CSVAGLAGAGEYNEQFF. The DNA sequence is given as TGCAGCGTTGCGGGACTAGCGGGAGCAGGAGAGTACAATGAGCAGTTCTTC.